This T cell receptor beta chain was obtained from a study of memory CD4+ T cells and cytomegalovirus serostatus. V was pared by 4 bases and J by 8 bases, with 13 bases between. The CDR3 runs 14 residues. Germline V gene lookup returns CDR1 SGHDT and CDR2 YYEEEE. The assay was immunoSEQ multiplex PCR, and TCRdb's table has in-frame clones only and misses some. The table has some 39,000 clones, around 79% seen once. The sort gate was single viable CD3+CD4+CD8-CD45RO+ cells for memory CD4+ T cells. What was sequenced was memory CD4+ T cells from blood. This receptor was identified in an adult in good health and CMV-seronegative. The chain joins TRBV5-6 to TRBJ1-6; D remains ambiguous. CDR3 sequence (DNA): TGTGCCAGCAGCGCCGGGATCGGAGATTCACCCCTCCACTTT. Translation gives CASSAGIGDSPLHF.